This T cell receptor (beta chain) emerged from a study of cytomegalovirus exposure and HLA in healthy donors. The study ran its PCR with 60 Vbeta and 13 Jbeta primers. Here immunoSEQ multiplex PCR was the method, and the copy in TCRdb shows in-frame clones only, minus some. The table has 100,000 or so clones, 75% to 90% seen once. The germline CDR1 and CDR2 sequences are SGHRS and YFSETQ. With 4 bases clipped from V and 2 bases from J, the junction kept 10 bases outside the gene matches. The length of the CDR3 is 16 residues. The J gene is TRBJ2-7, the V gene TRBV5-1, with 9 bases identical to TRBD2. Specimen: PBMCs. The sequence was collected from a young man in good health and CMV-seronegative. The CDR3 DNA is TGCGCCAGCAGCCACACTAGCGGGTTAAGCACCTACGAGCAGTACTTC. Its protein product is CASSHTSGLSTYEQYF.